What follows is one T cell receptor (beta chain) and its context. Trimming took 5 bases from V and 3 from J; bases not matched to a gene: 14. CDR3 length: 17 residues. Germline CDR1 reads LGHNA; CDR2 reads YNFKEQ. In the source study's methods: The assay estimated nucleated cells by amplifying reference gene primers. The data were produced by immunoSEQ multiplex PCR, yet TCRdb's version contains in-frame clones alone and is incomplete. The D gene and trimming were derived from the DNA, and the V and J assignments and clone size from that table. The profile shows about 230,000 clones, around 83% of them singletons. The sample originates from a study of blood T cell repertoires in COVID-19. As for the study in general: There were acute and convalescent COVID-19 samples, and they came from the United States, Italy and Spain. From T cells, B-cell-depleted T cells, or PBMCs came the material, which was cDNA or gDNA.

This TCR was recovered from a middle-aged woman who had recovered from COVID-19. The specimen sequenced was peripheral blood. The J gene is TRBJ2-5, the V gene TRBV4-2, with 8 bases lining up with TRBD2. CDR3 sequence reads: CASSGLPGRAGEETQYF. DNA of the CDR3: TGTGCCAGCAGCGGACTACCCGGGAGGGCGGGGGAAGAGACCCAGTACTTC.